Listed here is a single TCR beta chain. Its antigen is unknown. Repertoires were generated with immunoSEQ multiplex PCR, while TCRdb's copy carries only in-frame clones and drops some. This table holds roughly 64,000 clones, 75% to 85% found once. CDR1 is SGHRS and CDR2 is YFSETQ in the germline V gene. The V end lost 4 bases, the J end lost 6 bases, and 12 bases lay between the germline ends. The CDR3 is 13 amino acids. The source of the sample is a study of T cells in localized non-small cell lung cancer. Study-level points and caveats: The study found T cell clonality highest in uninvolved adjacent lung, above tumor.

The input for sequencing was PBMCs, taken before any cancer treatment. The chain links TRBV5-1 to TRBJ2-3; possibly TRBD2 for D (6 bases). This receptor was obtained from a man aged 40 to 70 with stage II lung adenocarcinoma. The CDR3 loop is CASSIGTSDTQYF. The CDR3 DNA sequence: TGCGCCAGCAGCATCGGGACTTCGGATACGCAGTATTTT.